This is a list of T cell receptor beta chains from one sample in a study of shared clonotypes between healthy human individuals. TCRdb keeps only in-frame clones here, not all; method: immunoSEQ multiplex PCR. Among more than 2,000,000 clones listed, around 94% were seen once. The source material was naive CD4+ T cells sorted from blood. The source of these receptors is a man between 18 and 29 years old in good health. Both conserved end residues are part of each CDR3. The D gene is left open where the match is weak. Rows give clone size only sometimes, using once, few, many, or a class for an expanded clone.

clone size	D gene	V gene	J gene	CDR3 DNA	CDR3 protein
NA	TRBD2	TRBV18	TRBJ2-1	TGTGCCAGCTCACCTCCCGGGGGAGGGGACAATGAGCAGTTCTTC	CASSPPGGGDNEQFF
NA	NA	TRBV5-1	TRBJ2-3	TGCGCCAGCAGCTTGGGGACACCTTCAGATACGCAGTATTTT	CASSLGTPSDTQYF
once	TRBD1	TRBV19	TRBJ1-5	TGTGCCAGTAACGCCCGGGACAGGGGCTATAGCAATCAGCCCCAGCATTTT	CASNARDRGYSNQPQHF
NA	NA	TRBV11-3	TRBJ2-3	TGTGCCAGCAGCTTACGGACTGGCACAGATACGCAGTATTTT	CASSLRTGTDTQYF
NA	NA	TRBV10-3	TRBJ1-5	TGTGCCATCAGCCCGGGAGCGACTAATCAGCCCCAGCATTTT	CAISPGATNQPQHF
NA	NA	TRBV27	TRBJ1-4	TGTGCCAGCGGATCAATCCCGTTTCGGGCCGTTAATGAAAAACTGTTTTTT	CASGSIPFRAVNEKLFF
NA	TRBD2	TRBV6-5	TRBJ2-7	TGTGCCAGCAGTTACGGGACTAGTACTTTCCCGTACGAGCAGTACTTC	CASSYGTSTFPYEQYF
NA	NA	TRBV19	TRBJ1-6	TGTGCCAGTAGTCCGACAGTTACCTATAATTCACCCCTCCACTTT	CASSPTVTYNSPLHF
NA	NA	TRBV5-1	TRBJ1-4	TGCGCCAGCAGGGTTGAGGGAACTAATGAAAAACTGTTTTTT	CASRVEGTNEKLFF
NA	TRBD2	TRBV30	TRBJ2-5	TGTGCCTGGAGTTCAAGAAGGACTAGCGGGGGAAGGGAGACCCAGTACTTC	CAWSSRRTSGGRETQYF
NA	TRBD1	TRBV7-9	TRBJ2-3	TGTGCCAGCAGTTCCCGGGACAGAAGCACAGATACGCAGTATTTT	CASSSRDRSTDTQYF
NA	NA	TRBV5-1	TRBJ2-3	TGCGCCAGCTCACTGGGGGTGGCAGACGCAGATACGCAGTATTTT	CASSLGVADADTQYF
NA	TRBD1	TRBV5-6	TRBJ1-5	TGTGCCAGCAGCCGATTTCAGGGACAGGGTTTTTATCAGCCCCAGCATTTT	CASSRFQGQGFYQPQHF
NA	TRBD2	TRBV2	TRBJ2-5	TGTGCCAGCAGAGGGGGACTAGCGGGAAGCGAGGGCCAGTACTTC	CASRGGLAGSEGQYF
once	NA	TRBV7-2	TRBJ2-3	TGTGCCAGCAGCTTAGATGCGTCAGCCCCCAGCACAGATACGCAGTATTTT	CASSLDASAPSTDTQYF
once	TRBD1	TRBV6-5	TRBJ2-7	TGTGCCAGCAGTTACAGGGGGCCGCCCTACGAGCAGTACTTC	CASSYRGPPYEQYF
NA	TRBD2	TRBV5-1	TRBJ2-3	TGCGCCAGCAGCTTGAGGGCTAGCGGGAACACAGATACGCAGTATTTT	CASSLRASGNTDTQYF
NA	TRBD2	TRBV5-1	TRBJ2-1	TGCGCCAGCAGCTTGGGTACTAGCGGTGGATACAATGAGCAGTTCTTC	CASSLGTSGGYNEQFF
NA	NA	TRBV5-1	TRBJ1-5	TGCGCCAGCAGCTTGGAGGGGGGGCTGGGGCAGCCCCAGCATTTT	CASSLEGGLGQPQHF
once	TRBD1	TRBV19	TRBJ1-2	TGTGCCAGTAGTATTTCCGGGACAGAAGTCTACTATGGCTACACCTTC	CASSISGTEVYYGYTF
NA	NA	TRBV7-9	TRBJ2-3	TGTGCCAGCAGCCCCTATTTTGGGGGGCGGACAGATACGCAGTATTTT	CASSPYFGGRTDTQYF
NA	TRBD1	TRBV2	TRBJ2-3	TGTGCCAGCAGGGGGACAGCGTCTAGCACAGATACGCAGTATTTT	CASRGTASSTDTQYF
NA	NA	TRBV28	TRBJ1-5	TGTGCCAGCAGTTCCCCCAATCAGCCCCAGCATTTT	CASSSPNQPQHF
NA	NA	TRBV18	TRBJ2-7	TGTGCCAGCTCACAAGTAGGGGAGGCCTACGAGCAGTACTTC	CASSQVGEAYEQYF
NA	TRBD2	TRBV6-5	TRBJ2-5	TGTGCCAGCAGTAGGGGACTACCGCGGGGGGAGACCCAGTACTTC	CASSRGLPRGETQYF
once	NA	TRBV27	TRBJ2-1	TGTGCCAGCAGTTTAGAGAGGGGGTCCTACAATGAGCAGTTCTTC	CASSLERGSYNEQFF
few	TRBD1	TRBV2	TRBJ1-4	TGTGCCAGCAGTGAATGGGGACAGGGGGAAAAACTGTTTTTT	CASSEWGQGEKLFF
NA	NA	TRBV4-1	TRBJ1-3	TGCGCCAGCAGCCAAGAGGCCAGAGGAAACACCATATATTTT	CASSQEARGNTIYF
NA	TRBD2	TRBV12-5	TRBJ2-1	TGTGCTAGTGGTTTGGACGCCGGGACTAGCGGATACAATGAGCAGTTCTTC	CASGLDAGTSGYNEQFF
NA	NA	TRBV7-2	TRBJ1-2	TGTGCCAGCAGCGTGTCTAGGGGTCGCGATGGCTACACCTTC	CASSVSRGRDGYTF
NA	TRBD2	TRBV9	TRBJ2-5	TGTGCCAGCAGCGAGGCCCCACTAGCGGGGCAAGAGACCCAGTACTTC	CASSEAPLAGQETQYF
NA	NA	TRBV5-4	TRBJ2-7	TGTGCCAGCAGCTCAGGGCAGGGGACCTACGAGCAGTACTTC	CASSSGQGTYEQYF
NA	TRBD1	TRBV5-1	TRBJ1-5	TGCGCCAGCGGGGGACAGGAGTCAAATCAGCCCCAGCATTTT	CASGGQESNQPQHF
NA	TRBD2	TRBV6-5	TRBJ2-7	TGTGCCAGCAGTGCACCGGGACTAATACACTACGAGCAGTACTTC	CASSAPGLIHYEQYF
NA	TRBD1	TRBV7-6	TRBJ1-1	TGTGCCAGCAGCCCGATGACAGGGGGCTTCACTGAAGCTTTCTTT	CASSPMTGGFTEAFF
NA	TRBD2	TRBV6-4	TRBJ2-2	TGTGCCAGCAGAGCGGGAGGGCCTCAGTTTGCGAACACCGGGGAGCTGTTTTTT	CASRAGGPQFANTGELFF
NA	NA	TRBV7-2	TRBJ2-7	TGTGCCAGCAGCTCCCGGGGCCGAGCGTTGCAGTACTTC	CASSSRGRALQYF
NA	TRBD2	TRBV25-1	TRBJ2-1	TGTGCCAGCAGTGAATTAGGAGGGGAGGGGTACAATGAGCAGTTCTTC	CASSELGGEGYNEQFF
NA	NA	TRBV11-2	TRBJ1-2	TGTGCCAGCAGCTTAGCTGTAGACCATCAACGGAACACCTTC	CASSLAVDHQRNTF
NA	NA	TRBV5-5	TRBJ2-3	TGTGCCAGCAGCTTGGGGTCGACTAGTAGCACAGATACGCAGTATTTT	CASSLGSTSSTDTQYF
NA	NA	TRBV7-2	TRBJ2-2	TGTGCCAGCAGCTTAGGGGTCGGGGAGCTGTTTTTT	CASSLGVGELFF
NA	TRBD1	TRBV30	TRBJ1-2	TGTGCCTGGCTGTCAGGGGGCTTGGGCTACACCTTC	CAWLSGGLGYTF
once	NA	TRBV30	TRBJ1-2	TGTGCCTGGAGTGGCCAGGGGCTTGGCTACACCTTC	CAWSGQGLGYTF
NA	NA	TRBV7-9	TRBJ2-7	TGTGCCAGCAGCTTTGGAAACGAGCAGTACTTC	CASSFGNEQYF
NA	NA	TRBV5-3	TRBJ2-7	TGTGCCACCCCCCGGTACCCCTGGAGCTCCTACGAGCAGTACTTC	CATPRYPWSSYEQYF
few	NA	TRBV7-9	TRBJ1-2	TGTGCCAGCAGCCAGGGTGCCTATGGCTACACCTTC	CASSQGAYGYTF
NA	NA	TRBV15	TRBJ1-5	TGTGCCACCAGCAGAGGGGTTGGACAGCTCAATCAGCCCCAGCATTTT	CATSRGVGQLNQPQHF
NA	TRBD2	TRBV5-6	TRBJ2-1	TGTGCCAGCAACCGCGGGGGAACCTCCTACAATGAGCAGTTCTTC	CASNRGGTSYNEQFF
NA	TRBD2	TRBV10-3	TRBJ2-3	TGTGCCATCACCCCCGGGGCGGGGGACCGAAATACGCAGTATTTT	CAITPGAGDRNTQYF
NA	NA	TRBV7-9	TRBJ2-2	TGTGCCAGCAGCTATGGTGGTGGGATGAACACCGGGGAGCTGTTTTTT	CASSYGGGMNTGELFF